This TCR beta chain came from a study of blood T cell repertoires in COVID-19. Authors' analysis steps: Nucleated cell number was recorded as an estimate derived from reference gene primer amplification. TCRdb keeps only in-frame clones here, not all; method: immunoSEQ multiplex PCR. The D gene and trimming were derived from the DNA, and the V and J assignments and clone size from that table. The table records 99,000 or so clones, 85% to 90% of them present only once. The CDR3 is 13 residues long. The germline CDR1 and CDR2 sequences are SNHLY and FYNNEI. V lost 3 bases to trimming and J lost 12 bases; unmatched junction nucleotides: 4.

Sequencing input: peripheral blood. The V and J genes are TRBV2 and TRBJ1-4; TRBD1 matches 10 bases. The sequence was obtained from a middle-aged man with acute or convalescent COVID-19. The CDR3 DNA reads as TGTGCCAGCAGTGAGTGGACAGGGGGAGAACTGTTTTTT. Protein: CASSEWTGGELFF.